The 29 T cell receptor beta chains reported below all come from one sample, sequenced in a study of T cell repertoires in cytomegalovirus infection. The antigens these receptors bind are not known. In TCRdb, the reads were re-called with MiXCR into one record per CDR3 protein. The data show around 800,000 distinct CDR3 sequences, around a third seen once. This specimen consisted of cultured CD8+ T cells from PBMCs, obtained from culture after CMV antigen stimulation. These receptors were taken from a human donor in good health (CMV status not recorded). Some clones in this sample may be carry-over from other donors' samples.

On this clonotype itself: A single base separates this from a much larger clone, so it may be a read error. V usage is TRBV12-3 or TRBV12-4 and J usage is TRBJ2-2; D is tentatively TRBD1 or TRBD2 (5 bases each). The CDR3 has 16 residues. V was shortened by 4 bases and J by 9 bases, with 21 bases between the two germline ends. The DNA of the CDR3 is TGTGCCAGCAGTTCCGGCGTATTAGGTCGGGGACGGGAGCTGTTTTTT. This sequence encodes CASSSGVLGRGRELFF.

This clonotype occurred many times. V is TRBV12-5 and J is TRBJ2-3, with TRBD2 matching 11 bases. J lost 5 bases, V lost 5 bases, and 9 bases had no gene match. Germline V gene lookup returns CDR1 LGHNT and CDR2 FRNRAP. The CDR3 contains 16 residues. CDR3 DNA sequence: TGTGCTAGTGGTCCGCCGACTAGCGGGGATCTAGATACGCAGTATTTT. Amino acids: CASGPPTSGDLDTQYF. The whole variable domain, filled in from reference TRBV12-5 and TRBJ2-3, reads DARVTQTPRHKVTEMGQEVTMRCQPILGHNTVFWYRQTMMQGLELLAYFRNRAPLDDSGMPKDRFSAEMPDATLATLKIQPSEPRDSAVYFCASGPPTSGDLDTQYFGPGTRLTVL.

This clonotype was observed a few times. This chain connects TRBV27 to TRBJ1-6; D unresolved. CDR1 is MNHEY, CDR2 SMNVEV, per germline (reference sequence). Trimming took off 1 base at V and 13 bases at J, with 14 bases between the two ends. The length of the CDR3 is 14 residues. The CDR3 reads CASSLLSSGLPLHF. The CDR3 DNA sequence: TGTGCCAGCAGTTTATTGTCTTCTGGATTGCCCCTCCACTTT.

This clonotype was observed many times. CDR3: CAINQGEVSPLHF. DNA of the CDR3: TGTGCCATCAATCAGGGAGAAGTATCACCCCTCCACTTT. The rearrangement links TRBV10-3 to TRBJ1-6, with D tentatively TRBD1 (5 bases). Trimming took 7 bases from V and 10 from J, leaving 14 bases between them. This CDR3 is 13 amino acids long. Germline lookup yields CDR1 ENHRY and CDR2 SYGVKD.

The chain employs TRBV2 and TRBJ1-1; D uncertain. Trimming took 10 bases from V and 6 from J, leaving 24 bases between them. Germline V CDR1 and CDR2: SNHLY, FYNNEI. The length of the CDR3 is 15 residues. The chain's CDR3 is CATLGFTTSVAEAFF. In DNA, the CDR3 is TGTGCCACCCTCGGCTTTACTACCTCCGTCGCTGAAGCTTTCTTT.

This clonotype was found once. Since a much larger clone is just one base distant, this may be a read error. Because the CDR3 is missing its conserved closing phenylalanine or tryptophan, this is likely a read error. The chain recombines TRBV7-2 with TRBJ2-5; D might be TRBD2 (5 bases). There are 17 residues in the CDR3. Germline V gives CDR1 SGHTA, CDR2 FQGNSA. Trimming stripped 5 bases from V and 4 bases from J, with 23 bases between. The CDR3 DNA reads as TGTGCCAGCAGCCCCAGAGAGGGAAGGTTAAGCGGAGAGACCCAGTACTCC. Translation: CASSPREGRLSGETQYS.

This chain connects TRBV7-8 to TRBJ1-6; D not certain. The CDR3 consists of 15 residues. Germline values: CDR1 SGHVS, CDR2 FQNEAQ. V was pared by 2 bases and J by 9 bases, with 14 bases between. CDR3 residues: CASSLSGNALSPLHF. DNA for the CDR3: TGTGCCAGCAGCTTATCCGGGAACGCCCTTTCACCCCTCCACTTT.

This clonotype turned up a few times. The chain joins TRBV19 to TRBJ1-5; D unclear. V was shortened by 6 bases and J by 1 base, with 13 bases between the two germline ends. CDR1 LNHDA and CDR2 SQIVND come from the germline V gene (reference sequence). The CDR3 extends over 15 amino acids. The CDR3 spells CASSEVGRSNQPQHF. In nucleotides, the CDR3 is TGTGCCAGTAGCGAAGTCGGAAGAAGCAATCAGCCCCAGCATTTT.

The J gene is TRBJ1-1, the V gene TRBV6-5; D unresolved. V lost 2 bases, J lost 1 base, and 11 bases lay in between. CDR3 length: 15 amino acids. CDR1 and CDR2 from the germline V gene are MNHEY and SVGAGI. CDR3 amino acids: CASSYNPGGNTEAFF. The CDR3 coding sequence is TGTGCCAGCAGTTACAATCCAGGAGGGAACACTGAAGCTTTCTTT.

V and J are TRBV19 and TRBJ2-7; D gene unclear. Trimming took 10 bases from V and 5 from J, leaving 12 bases between them. Germline V gene lookup returns CDR1 LNHDA and CDR2 SQIVND (reference sequence). The CDR3 extends over 11 amino acids. DNA of the CDR3: TGTGCCACCTCCCGGGCCCACGAGCAGTACTTC. Its translation is CATSRAHEQYF.

A few counts support this clonotype. V and J are TRBV19 and TRBJ1-5, with TRBD1 matching 8 bases. The V and J ends lost 8 bases and 8 bases, in that order; junction bases with no gene match: 5. The CDR3 covers 12 residues. Per germline, CDR1 LNHDA and CDR2 SQIVND (reference sequence). The CDR3 is CASRDRREPQHF. The CDR3 DNA sequence: TGTGCCAGTCGGGACAGGAGGGAGCCCCAGCATTTT.

The V and J genes are TRBV6-6 and TRBJ1-6; D is unresolved. Germline CDR1 MNHNY, CDR2 SVGAGI (reference sequence). Trimming stripped 6 bases from V and 0 bases from J, with 12 bases between. CDR3 length equals 16 residues. CDR3 sequence reads: CASSSTLSSYNSPLHF. The CDR3 DNA follows: TGTGCCAGCAGCTCGACGTTAAGCTCCTATAATTCACCCCTCCACTTT.

This clonotype was counted only a few times. The J gene is TRBJ1-2, the V gene TRBV7-9; no clear D gene. The CDR3 has 11 residues. Germline loops: CDR1 SEHNR, CDR2 FQNEAQ (reference sequence). V lost 5 bases, J lost 6 bases, and 7 bases lay in between. CDR3 sequence (DNA): TGTGCCAGCAGCGCTTCGAATGGCTACACCTTC. Translating gives CASSASNGYTF.

The sample holds many counts of this clonotype. The CDR3 is CASSPPGTGITDTQYF. The CDR3 DNA reads TGTGCCAGCAGCCCCCCCGGGACAGGGATCACAGATACGCAGTATTTT. The chain has TRBV7-8 and TRBJ2-3, with TRBD1 matching over 9 bases. Germline V gene sequence: CDR1 SGHVS, CDR2 FQNEAQ. The CDR3 is 16 amino acids. Germline trimming cut 5 bases from V and 2 bases from J; bases unmatched to any gene: 8.

CDR3 in amino acids: CASSLSPTAMRGYTF. The CDR3 DNA sequence: TGTGCCAGCAGTTTATCCCCAACAGCGATGAGAGGCTACACCTTC. V gene TRBV27 combines with J gene TRBJ1-2; unclear D gene. Trimming shortened V by 0 bases and J by 8 bases, and 16 bases separated the two germline ends. CDR1 and CDR2 from the germline V gene are MNHEY and SMNVEV (reference sequence). The CDR3 consists of 15 residues.

This CDR3 reads CASLREGTGANVLTF. The CDR3 bases are TGTGCCAGCCTGCGGGAGGGAACTGGGGCCAACGTCCTGACTTTC. V is TRBV13 and J is TRBJ2-6, with 9 bases lining up with TRBD2. The V and J ends lost 8 bases and 2 bases, in that order; junction bases with no gene match: 4. This CDR3 contains 15 residues. In germline, CDR1 is PRHDT, CDR2 FYEKMQ (reference sequence).

This clonotype was detected only a few times. The rearrangement links TRBV12-3 or TRBV12-4 to TRBJ2-1; tentatively, D is TRBD1 or TRBD2 (5 bases each). CDR3 length equals 16 residues. V lost 6 bases to trimming and J lost 6 bases, with 21 bases between them. The CDR3 here is CASRSPFGAIGNEQFF. Here the CDR3 DNA reads TGTGCCAGCAGATCCCCCTTCGGGGCCATAGGCAATGAGCAGTTCTTC.

This clonotype has just a few counts. The chain is built from TRBV6-5 and TRBJ2-2; maybe TRBD2 (5 bases). Germline CDR1 is MNHEY and CDR2 is SVGAGI. V dropped 5 bases and J dropped 7 bases, with 11 bases sitting between them. The CDR3 loop spans 13 amino acids. Written as DNA, the CDR3 is TGTGCCAGCAGTGCGGACTTTGGCGGGGAGCTGTTTTTT. Translated, it gives CASSADFGGELFF.

The chain employs TRBV24-1 and TRBJ2-3; maybe TRBD2 (5 bases). V was cut by 3 bases and J by 2 bases, with 8 bases left in between. This CDR3 is 14 amino acids long. Germline V gives CDR1 KGHDR, CDR2 SFDVKD. The CDR3 region is CATSDPGFTDTQYF. The CDR3 DNA follows: TGTGCCACCAGTGATCCGGGGTTCACAGATACGCAGTATTTT.

V usage is TRBV4-1 and J usage is TRBJ2-2; TRBD1 matches 10 bases. The CDR3 loop spans 18 amino acids. Germline V gives CDR1 MGHRA, CDR2 YSYEKL. Unmatched junction bases numbered 8, after V lost 3 bases and J lost 1 base. CDR3: CASSHRGGQGKNTGELFF. The CDR3 bases are TGCGCCAGCAGCCACCGAGGGGGACAGGGGAAGAACACCGGGGAGCTGTTTTTT.

This clonotype turned up a few times. This chain connects TRBV19 to TRBJ2-3; the match to TRBD2 covers 11 bases. V lost 10 bases, J lost 2 bases, and 8 bases stayed unmatched. This CDR3 has 15 amino acids. Germline V gene lookup returns CDR1 LNHDA and CDR2 SQIVND (reference sequence). The CDR3 loop reads CATILAGATTDTQYF. The CDR3 DNA reads TGTGCCACAATACTAGCGGGGGCGACCACAGATACGCAGTATTTT.

This sequence joins TRBV7-6 and TRBJ2-3; D possibly corresponds to TRBD1 (7 bases). Trimming took off 3 bases at V and 7 bases at J, with 14 bases between the two ends. CDR3 length equals 14 residues. Germline lookup yields CDR1 SGHVS and CDR2 FNYEAQ. CDR3 bases: TGTGCCAGCAGCTTGAGGGCAGGGGGGAATACGCAGTATTTT. It is translated as CASSLRAGGNTQYF.

In DNA form, the CDR3 reads TGTGCCAGCAGTGATACAGTCGTACGGGGCTACACCTTC. Protein: CASSDTVVRGYTF. V is TRBV12-3 or TRBV12-4 and J is TRBJ1-2; D call uncertain. Trimming removed 5 bases at V and 8 bases at J, with 15 bases between. This CDR3 spans 13 amino acids.

This clonotype was seen more than once but under ten times. The V call is TRBV12-5, the J call TRBJ2-1; 10 bases are a match to TRBD2. Trimming cost V 8 bases and J 7 bases; bases outside gene matches: 2. The V gene's germline CDR1 is LGHNT and CDR2 FRNRAP. The CDR3 runs 12 residues. The CDR3 here is CASIAGGNEQFF. CDR3 coding DNA: TGTGCTAGTATAGCGGGGGGTAATGAGCAGTTCTTC.

This clonotype was seen ten or more times. V and J are TRBV12-3 or TRBV12-4 and TRBJ1-6; D is undetermined. The CDR3 consists of 14 residues. Trimming took 6 bases from V and 0 from J, leaving 6 bases between them. The CDR3 sequence: CASRTSSYNSPLHF. The CDR3 DNA reads TGTGCCAGCAGGACCAGCTCCTATAATTCACCCCTCCACTTT.

The chain is built from TRBV7-9 and TRBJ2-2, with D perhaps matching TRBD1 or TRBD2 (5 bases each). The CDR3 spans 16 residues. V shed 5 bases and J shed 6 bases, with 19 bases lying between them. Germline-derived CDR1 and CDR2 are SEHNR and FQNEAQ (reference sequence). The CDR3 DNA sequence: TGTGCCAGCAGCACCCGAGGGGTTCGGGGATCCGGGGAGCTGTTTTTT. Its translation is CASSTRGVRGSGELFF.

The J gene is TRBJ2-1, the V gene TRBV20-1, with 11 bases fitting TRBD1. Germline CDR1 is DFQATT and CDR2 is SNEGSKA (reference sequence). This CDR3 contains 16 residues. The V and J ends lost 5 bases and 8 bases, in that order; junction bases with no gene match: 14. CDR3 protein: CSAPPRRDRGFDEQFF. The CDR3 DNA reads as TGCAGTGCTCCCCCCCGCCGGGACAGGGGGTTCGATGAGCAGTTCTTC.

The chain is built from TRBV28 and TRBJ2-5; 8 positions match TRBD2. Trimming removed 3 bases from V and 0 bases from J; junction bases left unmatched: 3. The germline V gene encodes CDR1 MDHEN and CDR2 SYDVKM. The CDR3 runs 15 residues. CDR3 residues: CASSFGSGDQETQYF. CDR3 coding DNA: TGTGCCAGCAGTTTCGGTAGCGGGGACCAAGAGACCCAGTACTTC.

The V and J genes are TRBV20-1 and TRBJ2-7, with D unresolved. The germline V gene has CDR1 DFQATT and CDR2 SNEGSKA (reference sequence). Deletions cut 6 bases from V and 3 bases from J, with 15 bases between. This CDR3 is 13 amino acids long. The chain's CDR3 is CSAISGLNYEQYF. For the CDR3, the DNA is TGCAGTGCGATTAGTGGATTAAACTACGAGCAGTACTTC.